A single sample gave rise to the 28 T cell receptor beta chains below, sequenced in a study of regulatory T cells in long-lasting Graves disease. To make TCR beta libraries, researchers used iRepertoire HTBI primers and Arm-PCR of CDR3 regions. Using its own MiXCR run on the multiplex PCR reads, TCRdb lists one record per CDR3 protein. The table lists more than 300,000 distinct CDR3 sequences, approximately 25% of them singletons, with less than 30% in the top ten. Time point here: persistent/refractory GD, antithyroid drugs over 5 years with positive TRAb. PBMCs were the source of the RNA used for TCR sequencing. Sequencing was performed on peripheral blood mononuclear cells (PBMCs), taken when the disease was refractory, from a patient treated with antithyroid drugs. The receptors stem from a woman aged 40 to 50 with Graves disease.

This clonotype has more than one count but fewer than ten. V gene TRBV9 combines with J gene TRBJ2-7; the D gene is possibly TRBD2 (5 bases). V lost 3 bases, J lost 2 bases, and 12 bases lay in between. Germline-derived CDR1 and CDR2 are SGDLS and YYNGEE. The CDR3 runs 14 residues. DNA of the CDR3: TGTGCCAGCAGCGCTAGCAGGAGCGCCTACGAGCAGTACTTC. Its protein product is CASSASRSAYEQYF.

This clonotype was counted ten times or more. V is TRBV12-3 or TRBV12-4 and J is TRBJ1-5, with TRBD1 as a possible D gene (5 bases). V lost 1 base to trimming and J lost 5 bases, with 15 bases between them. This CDR3 is 16 amino acids long. CDR3 amino acids: CASSLDLGLGYQPQHF. Written as DNA, the CDR3 is TGTGCCAGCAGTTTAGATCTGGGGCTAGGGTATCAGCCCCAGCATTTT.

In its sample, this clonotype was seen many times. The chain uses TRBV28 and TRBJ1-5; D gene uncertain. This CDR3 is built from 15 residues. The germline CDR1 and CDR2 sequences are MDHEN and SYDVKM. V gave up 1 base and J gave up 1 base, with 8 bases separating them. The chain's CDR3 is CASSLSGFSNQPQHF. As DNA, the CDR3 is TGTGCCAGCAGTTTATCAGGTTTCAGCAATCAGCCCCAGCATTTT.

This clonotype was detected only a few times. This rearrangement joins TRBV5-5 to TRBJ1-2; D is ambiguous. Germline-derived CDR1 and CDR2 are SGHKS and YYEKEE (reference sequence). The CDR3 consists of 15 residues. The germline V and J ends were trimmed by 0 bases and 3 bases, with 12 bases remaining between them. The CDR3 sequence is CASSLGVWVDYGYTF. In nucleotides, the CDR3 is TGTGCCAGCAGCTTGGGGGTTTGGGTGGACTATGGCTACACCTTC.

This clonotype has more than one count but fewer than ten. CDR3 in DNA: TGCAGCCCGGTCGTTTGGGGGTCCTCCTACGAGCAGTACTTC. This translates into CSPVVWGSSYEQYF. The V gene is TRBV20-1, the J gene TRBJ2-7, with D perhaps assigned TRBD1 or TRBD2 (5 bases each). Germline loops: CDR1 DFQATT, CDR2 SNEGSKA (reference sequence). The CDR3 loop spans 14 amino acids.

Many counts were recorded for this clonotype. Here the CDR3 reads CASARPSLGRTQYF. The DNA for the CDR3 is TGTGCCAGTGCCAGGCCGAGCTTGGGCAGGACCCAGTACTTC. The rearrangement links TRBV6-1 to TRBJ2-5; D not certain. Germline CDR1 reads MNHNS; CDR2 reads SASEGT. CDR3 length: 14 amino acids. Trimming removed 9 bases at V and 7 bases at J, with 21 bases between.

The genes are TRBV7-3 and TRBJ2-3, with 14 positions matching TRBD2. J lost 3 bases, V lost 5 bases, and 4 bases had no gene match. The CDR3 loop spans 16 amino acids. Germline V gene data show CDR1 as SGHTA and CDR2 as FQGTGA. The CDR3 nucleotides read TGTGCCAGCAGCCGGACTAGCGGGAGGAATACAGATACGCAGTATTTT. It encodes CASSRTSGRNTDTQYF.

This clonotype was seen a handful of times. DNA for the CDR3: TGTGCCAGCGGGACAGGGGGCGAAACTCACCTGCCCCAGCATTTT. It is translated as CASGTGGETHLPQHF. This rearrangement joins TRBV25-1 to TRBJ1-5, with TRBD1 matching over 12 bases. This CDR3 region has 15 residues. The ends lost 8 bases at V and 9 bases at J; junction bases unmatched: 11. Germline loops: CDR1 MGHDK, CDR2 SYGVNS. Variable domain in full (rest from reference TRBV25-1 and TRBJ1-5): EADIYQTPRYLVIGTGKKITLECSQTMGHDKMYWYQQDPGMELHLIHYSYGVNSTEKGDLSSESTVSRIRTEHFPLTLESARPSHTSQYLCASGTGGETHLPQHFGDGTRLSIL.

A few counts support this clonotype. The chain couples TRBV11-2 to TRBJ2-7; 7 nucleotides align to TRBD2. Unmatched junction bases numbered 9, after V lost 3 bases and J lost 4 bases. Germline values: CDR1 SGHAT, CDR2 FQNNGV. CDR3 length: 15 amino acids. CDR3 nucleotide sequence: TGTGCCAGCAGCTTGGTGGCGGGAGCTGTTTACGAGCAGTACTTC. Protein: CASSLVAGAVYEQYF.

The table lists this clonotype with many counts. J is TRBJ1-1 and V is TRBV27, with 7 bases lining up with TRBD1. This CDR3 has 15 amino acids. The germline gives CDR1 MNHEY, CDR2 SMNVEV (reference sequence). Trimming removed 2 bases from V and 2 bases from J; junction bases left unmatched: 5. The CDR3 reads CASSLQGDLNTEAFF. In DNA form, the CDR3 reads TGTGCCAGCAGTTTACAGGGGGACCTCAACACTGAAGCTTTCTTT.

As DNA, the CDR3 is TGTGCCAGCAGGACGGAAAAATATCAGCCCCAGCATTTT. This encodes CASRTEKYQPQHF. The chain has TRBV6-1 and TRBJ1-5, with D unclear. The CDR3 length is 13 residues. Trimming cost V 6 bases and J 5 bases, with 11 bases left between them. Looked up from germline, CDR1 is MNHNS and CDR2 is SASEGT.

The rearrangement uses TRBV29-1 and TRBJ2-7; D gene uncertain. Trimming removed 5 bases at V and 0 bases at J, with 14 bases between. CDR1 and CDR2 (germline): SQVTM, ANQGSEA. This CDR3 contains 14 residues. Here the CDR3 DNA reads TGCAGCGTTTCTCCATTATTAGACTCCTACGAGCAGTACTTC. Protein: CSVSPLLDSYEQYF.

This clonotype appeared many times. The gene calls are TRBV20-1 and TRBJ2-5, with 12 positions matching TRBD2. The CDR3 covers 14 residues. Germline CDR1 and CDR2: DFQATT and SNEGSKA (reference sequence). V trimming: 3 bases; J trimming: 5 bases; junction bases outside the gene matches: 4. The CDR3 protein is CSARTSGRSETQYF. Here the CDR3 DNA reads TGCAGTGCTAGGACTAGCGGGAGATCGGAGACCCAGTACTTC.

The chain recombines TRBV5-1 with TRBJ1-2, with D perhaps matching TRBD1 (5 bases). Deletions cut 4 bases from V and 7 bases from J, with 11 bases between. The CDR3 is 12 residues long. Germline loops: CDR1 SGHRS, CDR2 YFSETQ. CDR3 bases: TGCGCCAGCAGCGGTCAGGGTCGTGGCTACACCTTC. The encoded protein is CASSGQGRGYTF. Full variable domain (remainder filled in from reference TRBV5-1 and TRBJ1-2): KAGVTQTPRYLIKTRGQQVTLSCSPISGHRSVSWYQQTPGQGLQFLFEYFSETQRNKGNFPGRFSGRQFSNSRSEMNVSTLELGDSALYLCASSGQGRGYTFGSGTRLTVV.

The sample holds many counts of this clonotype. This chain joins TRBV12-5 and TRBJ2-5; 10 bases map to TRBD2. Germline CDR1 LGHNT, CDR2 FRNRAP. V trimming: 7 bases; J trimming: 0 bases; junction bases outside the gene matches: 11. This CDR3 has 17 residues. The CDR3, as DNA: TGTGCTAGTGCCTCGGGGGTTAGCGGGAGGTACCAAGAGACCCAGTACTTC. It translates to CASASGVSGRYQETQYF.

This clonotype showed up many times. The chain recombines TRBV7-9 with TRBJ2-5, with 7 bases fitting TRBD1. V lost 5 bases and J lost 5; bases outside the gene matches: 11. Looked up from germline, CDR1 is SEHNR and CDR2 is FQNEAQ (reference sequence). CDR3 length: 15 amino acids. For the CDR3, the DNA is TGTGCCAGCAGCACCATGACAGGGAGTTGGGAGACCCAGTACTTC. It is translated as CASSTMTGSWETQYF.

This clonotype came up a few times. V usage is TRBV7-9 and J usage is TRBJ1-4, with D possibly TRBD1 on 6 matching bases. V was trimmed by 5 bases and J by 4 bases, leaving 11 bases between them. The CDR3 consists of 14 residues. Germline loops: CDR1 SEHNR, CDR2 FQNEAQ (reference sequence). The CDR3 DNA is TGTGCCAGCAGCCGTACAGGGAATAATGAAAAACTGTTTTTT. It specifies CASSRTGNNEKLFF.

Ten or more counts support this clonotype. This rearrangement joins TRBV7-9 to TRBJ2-5, with D tentatively TRBD2 (6 bases). This CDR3 contains 16 residues. V dropped 4 bases and J dropped 5 bases, with 20 bases sitting between them. Germline loops: CDR1 SEHNR, CDR2 FQNEAQ (reference sequence). CDR3 sequence: CASSSMTPEGLETQYF. The DNA of the CDR3 is TGTGCCAGCAGCTCCATGACTCCTGAGGGACTGGAGACCCAGTACTTC.

The rearrangement uses TRBV28 and TRBJ1-2, with D perhaps matching TRBD1 (6 bases). CDR1 MDHEN and CDR2 SYDVKM come from the germline V gene. This CDR3 has 12 residues. Trimming removed 6 bases at V and 7 bases at J, with 12 bases between. CDR3 sequence reads: CASRNTGFGYTF. The CDR3 DNA reads as TGTGCCAGCAGAAATACAGGGTTTGGCTACACCTTC.

In its sample, this clonotype was seen a few times. This chain joins TRBV28 and TRBJ2-2; 14 positions agree with TRBD2. Germline values: CDR1 MDHEN, CDR2 SYDVKM. The V and J ends lost 4 bases and 7 bases, in that order; junction bases with no gene match: 17. This CDR3 comprises 20 residues. The CDR3 nucleotides are TGTGCCAGCAGTTACTTTCGTTGGACTAGCGGGAGGAATCCAATCGGGGAGCTGTTTTTT. Translated: CASSYFRWTSGRNPIGELFF. The full variable domain, with the rest looked up from reference TRBV28 and TRBJ2-2, is DVKVTQSSRYLVKRTGEKVFLECVQDMDHENMFWYRQDPGLGLRLIYFSYDVKMKEKGDIPEGYSVSREKKERFSLILESASTNQTSMYLCASSYFRWTSGRNPIGELFFGEGSRLTVL.

V and J are TRBV6-1 and TRBJ2-5; no clear D gene. Trimming pared 7 bases from V and 7 bases from J, leaving 16 bases between. The CDR3 is 13 residues long. Germline V gene lookup returns CDR1 MNHNS and CDR2 SASEGT. CDR3 DNA: TGTGCCAGCACCCCTGACACAAAACGGACCCAGTACTTC. Protein product: CASTPDTKRTQYF.

V gene TRBV9 combines with J gene TRBJ1-2; the match to TRBD1 covers 8 bases. CDR1 and CDR2 from the germline V gene are SGDLS and YYNGEE. The CDR3 is 14 residues long. The ends lost 4 bases at V and 2 bases at J; junction bases unmatched: 4. The chain's CDR3 is CASSSYRGNYGYTF. The CDR3 DNA follows: TGTGCCAGCAGCTCCTACAGGGGGAACTATGGCTACACCTTC.

The chain uses TRBV2 and TRBJ1-2; unclear D gene. The CDR3 extends over 14 amino acids. The V gene's germline CDR1 is SNHLY and CDR2 FYNNEI. Trimming shortened V by 4 bases and J by 4 bases, and 13 bases separated the two germline ends. CDR3 sequence reads: CASSVESFGYGYTF. CDR3 in DNA: TGTGCCAGCAGTGTGGAGTCCTTCGGCTATGGCTACACCTTC.

This clonotype showed up many times. CDR3 sequence (DNA): TGCGCCAGCAGCCCGGGGACAGTGTCCTACGAGCAGTACTTC. Translation gives CASSPGTVSYEQYF. The rearrangement uses TRBV5-1 and TRBJ2-7, with TRBD1 identical over 7 bases. Germline values: CDR1 SGHRS, CDR2 YFSETQ. CDR3 length equals 14 residues. V was clipped by 4 bases and J by 1 base; unmatched bases: 5. Full variable domain (remainder filled in from reference TRBV5-1 and TRBJ2-7): KAGVTQTPRYLIKTRGQQVTLSCSPISGHRSVSWYQQTPGQGLQFLFEYFSETQRNKGNFPGRFSGRQFSNSRSEMNVSTLELGDSALYLCASSPGTVSYEQYFGPGTRLTVT.

Only a few counts were recorded for this clonotype. The rearrangement uses TRBV7-2 and TRBJ2-5, with unresolved D. V dropped 0 bases and J dropped 5 bases, with 19 bases sitting between them. This CDR3 contains 17 residues. The germline V gene has CDR1 SGHTA and CDR2 FQGNSA. Here the CDR3 reads CASSLAPTVMGGETQYF. Here the CDR3 DNA reads TGTGCCAGCAGCTTAGCCCCAACGGTGATGGGTGGGGAGACCCAGTACTTC.

This clonotype was observed many times. V gene TRBV12-3 or TRBV12-4 combines with J gene TRBJ1-6; D call uncertain. Trimming removed 1 base from V and 0 bases from J, with 7 bases in between. There are 16 residues in the CDR3. The DNA of the CDR3 is TGTGCCAGCAGTTTAGATAGTAGCTCCTATAATTCACCCCTCCACTTT. This sequence encodes CASSLDSSSYNSPLHF.

At least ten counts were recorded for this clonotype. J is TRBJ2-5 and V is TRBV5-5; D perhaps matches TRBD1 (5 bases). The CDR3 is made up of 15 amino acids. CDR1 SGHKS and CDR2 YYEKEE come from the germline V gene (reference sequence). V was shortened by 4 bases and J by 4 bases, with 17 bases between the two germline ends. The CDR3 sequence is CASSLIQRGGETQYF. CDR3 bases: TGTGCCAGCAGCCTGATTCAAAGGGGCGGAGAGACCCAGTACTTC.

This chain links TRBV4-1 with TRBJ2-6; D gene uncertain. V was clipped by 3 bases and J by 0 bases, with 6 bases between them. The CDR3 has 15 residues. Germline CDR1 reads MGHRA; CDR2 reads YSYEKL. This chain's CDR3 is CASSQGFSGANVLTF. CDR3 coding DNA: TGCGCCAGCAGCCAGGGTTTCTCTGGGGCCAACGTCCTGACTTTC.